The 25 T cell receptor beta chains given below trace back to one sample, sequenced in a study of cytomegalovirus exposure and HLA in healthy donors. A multiplex PCR was run with 60 Vbeta primers and 13 Jbeta primers. Assay: immunoSEQ multiplex PCR; the TCRdb copy retains only in-frame clones and omits some. Here the sample spans about 180,000 clones, around 80% being singletons. The sequencing input was PBMCs. The receptors come from a man aged 18 to 30 in good health and CMV-seronegative.

Remarks on this clone: This CDR3 is also generated by other DNA sequences in the sample. The J gene is TRBJ2-7, the V gene TRBV9; 9 bases align to TRBD1. Germline values: CDR1 SGDLS, CDR2 YYNGEE. V dropped 2 bases and J dropped 2; count of bases not matched to a gene: 2. The CDR3 is 14 residues long. The CDR3 DNA is TGTGCCAGCAGCGTGGGACAGGGTCCCTACGAGCAGTACTTC. Translation: CASSVGQGPYEQYF.

Only one count was recorded for this clone. This chain connects TRBV5-5 to TRBJ1-1, with a possible D match to TRBD1 (6 bases). Trimming pared 0 bases from V and 4 bases from J, leaving 10 bases between. The CDR3 has 14 amino acids. Germline CDR1 reads SGHKS; CDR2 reads YYEKEE (reference sequence). The CDR3 nucleotides read TGTGCCAGCAGCTTGGAACAGGGTTTCACTGAAGCTTTCTTT. This translates into CASSLEQGFTEAFF.

The chain recombines TRBV9 with TRBJ2-2; D may be TRBD2 (7 bases). This CDR3 has 16 amino acids. The germline gives CDR1 SGDLS, CDR2 YYNGEE. Trimming cost V 3 bases and J 4 bases, with 16 bases left between them. The DNA for the CDR3 is TGTGCCAGCAGCGCCAGGGGTGGCGGGGGCACCGGGGAGCTGTTTTTT. Translating gives CASSARGGGGTGELFF.

The gene calls are TRBV6-6 and TRBJ2-3; no definite D call. Trimming removed 4 bases from V and 3 bases from J, with 2 bases in between. CDR3 length: 11 amino acids. The V gene's germline CDR1 is MNHNY and CDR2 SVGAGI (reference sequence). Here the CDR3 reads CASSSTDTQYF. The CDR3 DNA is TGTGCCAGCAGTTCAACAGATACGCAGTATTTT.

CDR3 sequence: CASSFWDRDQPQHF. The CDR3 DNA sequence: TGTGCCAGCAGCTTCTGGGACAGGGATCAGCCCCAGCATTTT. The V call is TRBV5-6, the J call TRBJ1-5; 9 bases line up with TRBD1. Per germline, CDR1 SGHDT and CDR2 YYEEEE. The V gene end was trimmed by 2 bases and the J gene end by 5 bases; junction bases not matched to a gene: 2. CDR3 size: 14 residues.

The rearrangement uses TRBV5-6 and TRBJ2-7; D is possibly TRBD1 (5 bases). V was clipped by 4 bases and J by 5 bases, with 25 bases between them. The CDR3 length is 17 residues. The germline V gene has CDR1 SGHDT and CDR2 YYEEEE. DNA of the CDR3: TGTGCCAGCAGCCATGGGGCTAGATCTCGGGTTACCCACGAGCAGTACTTC. Translation gives CASSHGARSRVTHEQYF.

The V gene is TRBV18, the J gene TRBJ1-2; 9 bases are shared with TRBD1. In germline, CDR1 is KGHSH, CDR2 LQKENI. V was pared by 3 bases and J by 8 bases, with 7 bases of the junction left unmatched. CDR3 length: 14 amino acids. CDR3 in amino acids: CASSPPGTGRGYTF. In DNA, the CDR3 is TGTGCCAGCTCACCGCCCGGGACAGGGAGAGGCTACACCTTC. Supplemented by reference TRBV18 and TRBJ1-2, the full variable domain reads NAGVMQNPRHLVRRRGQEARLRCSPMKGHSHVYWYRQLPEEGLKFMVYLQKENIIDESGMPKERFSAEFPKEGPSILRIQQVVRGDSAAYFCASSPPGTGRGYTFGSGTRLTVV.

This clone came up a few times. V gene TRBV6-1 combines with J gene TRBJ2-5; 8 bases line up with TRBD1. CDR1 and CDR2 (germline): MNHNS, SASEGT. This CDR3 region has 14 residues. V shed 4 bases and J 4 bases; nucleotides not matched to a gene: 5. CDR3 loop: CASSVTGVGETQYF. The CDR3 DNA follows: TGTGCCAGCAGTGTGACAGGGGTTGGAGAGACCCAGTACTTC.

This clone was seen only once. CDR3 nucleotides: TGCGCCAGCAGCTTGACTAGCGCCCACGAGCAGTACTTC. Its protein product is CASSLTSAHEQYF. The rearrangement uses TRBV5-1 and TRBJ2-7, with TRBD2 matching over 7 bases. The germline gives CDR1 SGHRS, CDR2 YFSETQ. The trim removed 1 base at V and 5 bases at J, leaving 3 bases unmatched. The CDR3 totals 13 residues. Together with reference TRBV5-1 and TRBJ2-7, the CDR3 gives the full variable domain: KAGVTQTPRYLIKTRGQQVTLSCSPISGHRSVSWYQQTPGQGLQFLFEYFSETQRNKGNFPGRFSGRQFSNSRSEMNVSTLELGDSALYLCASSLTSAHEQYFGPGTRLTVT.

V and J are TRBV6-1 and TRBJ1-6; possible D gene TRBD1, 5 bases. V lost 6 bases and J lost 11, with 20 bases in between. This CDR3 has 15 amino acids. In germline, CDR1 is MNHNS, CDR2 SASEGT. In DNA form, the CDR3 reads TGTGCCAGCAGACCCGAGGACGGGCCCAGGGCACCCCTCCACTTT. Protein sequence: CASRPEDGPRAPLHF.

The genes are TRBV28 and TRBJ1-1, with a weak D call TRBD1 (6 bases). CDR3 length: 13 amino acids. V gave up 6 bases and J gave up 4 bases, with 12 bases separating them. Germline V gene data show CDR1 as MDHEN and CDR2 as SYDVKM. Written as DNA, the CDR3 is TGTGCCAGCAGCTCTCAGGGGTTCACTGAAGCTTTCTTT. Translating it yields CASSSQGFTEAFF.

This clone has more than one count but fewer than ten. The CDR3 nucleotides are TGTGCCAGCAGCCCTGGACAGGCCCTTAACTATGGCTACACCTTC. It is translated as CASSPGQALNYGYTF. The chain recombines TRBV14 with TRBJ1-2, with 7 bases identical to TRBD1. The germline gives CDR1 SGHDN, CDR2 FVKESK. Unmatched junction bases numbered 6, after V lost 4 bases and J lost 1 base. The CDR3 spans 15 residues.

The gene calls are TRBV4-1 and TRBJ2-7; 7 positions match TRBD1. The CDR3 runs to 14 residues. V lost 0 bases, J lost 6 bases, and 5 bases stayed unmatched. Germline CDR1 and CDR2: MGHRA and YSYEKL. The chain's CDR3 is CASSQDGAGGEQYF. The CDR3 nucleotides are TGCGCCAGCAGCCAAGATGGGGCAGGGGGCGAGCAGTACTTC.

This clone was observed a few times. The chain couples TRBV5-5 to TRBJ1-1; D is unresolved. Germline V gene lookup returns CDR1 SGHKS and CDR2 YYEKEE (reference sequence). This CDR3 has 16 residues. The ends were cut back, 4 bases at V and 1 base at J, with 17 bases in the middle. CDR3 DNA sequence: TGTGCCAGCAGCCCGGACGGGGTAAGACGGAACACTGAAGCTTTCTTT. Translated, it gives CASSPDGVRRNTEAFF.

V usage is TRBV30 and J usage is TRBJ1-3; the D gene is possibly TRBD1 (5 bases). This CDR3 has 13 residues. Germline V gives CDR1 GTSNPN, CDR2 SVGIG (reference sequence). Trimming shortened V by 0 bases and J by 9 bases, and 12 bases separated the two germline ends. Here the CDR3 reads CAWSVNFQGTIYF. The CDR3 DNA sequence: TGTGCCTGGAGTGTAAATTTCCAGGGCACCATATATTTT.

The chain employs TRBV5-4 and TRBJ2-1, with TRBD2 identical over 8 bases. V lost 10 bases and J lost 7; bases outside the gene matches: 7. This CDR3 region has 12 residues. Per the germline V gene, CDR1 is SGHNT and CDR2 is YYREEE (reference sequence). The CDR3 here is CAGGLGPNEQFF. For the CDR3, the DNA is TGTGCCGGGGGACTAGGACCGAATGAGCAGTTCTTC.

This clone was counted between two and nine times. The J gene is TRBJ1-1, the V gene TRBV20-1; possible D gene TRBD1, 6 bases. Trimming pared 7 bases from V and 4 bases from J, leaving 10 bases between. The CDR3 spans 11 residues. CDR1 and CDR2 from the germline V gene are DFQATT and SNEGSKA (reference sequence). The CDR3 bases are TGCAGTGTCAAGACAGGCACTGAAGCTTTCTTT. This gives the protein CSVKTGTEAFF.

This clone was seen just once. This rearrangement joins TRBV19 to TRBJ2-5, with 8 nucleotides matching TRBD1. After removal of 4 bases from V and 5 bases from J, the junction contained 9 bases not matched to a gene. The germline V gene encodes CDR1 LNHDA and CDR2 SQIVND (reference sequence). The CDR3 is 15 residues long. This chain's CDR3 is CASSTGRQGWETQYF. The CDR3 DNA is TGTGCCAGTAGTACCGGCCGACAGGGGTGGGAGACCCAGTACTTC. The full variable domain, its missing parts supplied by reference TRBV19 and TRBJ2-5, is DGGITQSPKYLFRKEGQNVTLSCEQNLNHDAMYWYRQDPGQGLRLIYYSQIVNDFQKGDIAEGYSVSREKKESFPLTVTSAQKNPTAFYLCASSTGRQGWETQYFGPGTRLLVL.

This chain links TRBV6-1 with TRBJ2-1, with 10 nucleotides matching TRBD2. The CDR3 has 14 residues. Unmatched junction bases numbered 4, after V lost 7 bases and J lost 4 bases. The germline V gene encodes CDR1 MNHNS and CDR2 SASEGT. The CDR3 DNA is TGTGCCAGCACCGAAGCGGGGGGGTACAATGAGCAGTTCTTC. Its protein product is CASTEAGGYNEQFF.

The rearrangement uses TRBV18 and TRBJ2-1; D is undetermined. CDR3 length: 15 residues. The V gene's germline CDR1 is KGHSH and CDR2 LQKENI. V lost 2 bases and J 0 bases, leaving 8 bases between the germline ends. The CDR3 coding sequence is TGTGCCAGCTCACCATCGACTTCCTCCTACAATGAGCAGTTCTTC. Amino acids: CASSPSTSSYNEQFF.

The chain combines TRBV5-1 with TRBJ1-1, with 7 nucleotides matching TRBD1. The CDR3 length is 14 residues. Germline CDR1 reads SGHRS; CDR2 reads YFSETQ. V lost 3 bases and J lost 4; bases outside the gene matches: 6. CDR3 amino acids: CASSWGDRVTEAFF. For the CDR3, the DNA is TGCGCCAGCAGCTGGGGAGACAGGGTCACTGAAGCTTTCTTT. Supplemented by reference TRBV5-1 and TRBJ1-1, the full variable domain reads KAGVTQTPRYLIKTRGQQVTLSCSPISGHRSVSWYQQTPGQGLQFLFEYFSETQRNKGNFPGRFSGRQFSNSRSEMNVSTLELGDSALYLCASSWGDRVTEAFFGQGTRLTVV.

This clone was picked up a small number of times. This sequence joins TRBV5-1 and TRBJ1-2; 7 bases align to TRBD1. Germline V CDR1 and CDR2: SGHRS, YFSETQ. V trimming: 4 bases; J trimming: 6 bases; junction bases outside the gene matches: 6. This CDR3 has 13 residues. CDR3 nucleotide sequence: TGCGCCAGCAGCCCCGACAGGGTAAATGGCTACACCTTC. Protein: CASSPDRVNGYTF.

This chain uses TRBV6-1 with TRBJ2-2; D perhaps matches TRBD2 (7 bases). The germline V gene has CDR1 MNHNS and CDR2 SASEGT. The germline V and J ends were trimmed by 0 bases and 5 bases, with 16 bases remaining between them. The CDR3 spans 17 residues. This chain's CDR3 is CASSEALRGAPTGELFF. As DNA, the CDR3 is TGTGCCAGCAGTGAAGCGCTCCGGGGGGCCCCTACCGGGGAGCTGTTTTTT.

The genes are TRBV9 and TRBJ2-3, with 11 bases that match TRBD2. Germline-derived CDR1 and CDR2 are SGDLS and YYNGEE. V trimming: 3 bases; J trimming: 5 bases; junction bases outside the gene matches: 8. The CDR3 is 16 amino acids. CDR3 protein: CASSDGIAGGVDTQYF. The CDR3 bases are TGTGCCAGCAGCGACGGGATAGCGGGGGGGGTAGATACGCAGTATTTT.

The J gene is TRBJ1-4, the V gene TRBV19; D gene unclear. V was pared by 3 bases and J by 7 bases, with 12 bases between. Germline CDR1 and CDR2: LNHDA and SQIVND (reference sequence). The CDR3 consists of 14 residues. This chain's CDR3 is CASSIRDLAEKLFF. The CDR3 DNA reads TGTGCCAGTAGTATCCGGGATTTGGCTGAAAAACTGTTTTTT.